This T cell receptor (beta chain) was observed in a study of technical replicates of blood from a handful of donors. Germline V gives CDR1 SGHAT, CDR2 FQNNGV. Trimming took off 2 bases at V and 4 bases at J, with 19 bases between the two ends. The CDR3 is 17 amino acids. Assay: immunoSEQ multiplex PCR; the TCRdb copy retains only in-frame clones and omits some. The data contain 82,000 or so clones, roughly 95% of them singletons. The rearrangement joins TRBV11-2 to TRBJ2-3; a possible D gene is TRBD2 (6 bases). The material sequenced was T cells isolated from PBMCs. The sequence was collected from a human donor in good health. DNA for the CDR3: TGTGCCAGCAGCTTAATCAGTTTCGAGGGGAGGCCAGATACGCAGTATTTT. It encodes CASSLISFEGRPDTQYF.